This TCR beta chain was retrieved from a study of blood T cells in healthy people across ages. With a J-beta primer mix and a sample-barcoded 5' primer, a second PCR ran roughly 6 to 11 cycles. Each CDR3 protein gets one entry after TCRdb re-called the 5' RACE reads with MiXCR. The data hold some 1.8 million distinct CDR3 sequences, with roughly two fifths observed a single time. V was pared by 7 bases and J by 3 bases, with 4 bases of the junction left unmatched. The CDR3 sequence is 14 residues long. This clonotype was obtained from a human donor in good health. Sequenced: blood. This chain connects TRBV12-3 or TRBV12-4 to TRBJ2-4; 9 positions agree with TRBD2. The CDR3 DNA sequence: TGTGCCAGCACCGGAGCGGGGGGCAAAAACATTCAGTACTTC. Protein sequence: CASTGAGGKNIQYF.